This TCR beta chain comes out of a study of OX40 agonist ivuxolimab in advanced cancers. Study background: Among those enrolled, mean age was roughly 55 years (range about 23 to 79) and roughly 84% were male.

General observations from the study: The study observed clonal expansion of CD4+ and CD8+ blood T cells by week 6 at 0.1 to 3.0 mg/kg. Expansion of clones was among the lowest in partial responders at 0.1-3.0 mg/kg. Relative to CD4+, CD8+ T cells held more expanded clones on average.

To note about this clone: The antigen is unknown.

Sequencing used immunoSEQ multiplex PCR; TCRdb keeps in-frame clones, though not all of them. The sample includes 20,000 to 25,000 clones, around 80% seen only once; the top ten take 23%. The sequences come from CD4+ or CD8+ T cells sorted from blood, collected in a trial of the OX40 agonist ivuxolimab. The TCR comes from an adult with an advanced solid tumor such as melanoma, head and neck, liver or kidney cancer.

The CDR3: CASSLARDRGLTGELFF. The CDR3 bases are TGTGCCAGCAGCTTAGCCCGGGACAGGGGTCTCACCGGGGAGCTGTTTTTT. The V and J genes are TRBV7-6 and TRBJ2-2; 10 bases line up with TRBD1. V gave up 0 bases and J gave up 4 bases; unmatched junction bases: 5. The CDR3 is 17 residues long. CDR1 is SGHVS and CDR2 is FNYEAQ in the germline V gene.